Below are 18 T cell receptor beta chains sequenced from a single sample in a study of T cells in Graves' hyperthyroidism and ophthalmopathy. The source material, RNA transcripts, was used to amplify TCR beta CDR3 regions. A first-round RT-PCR of the TCR CDR3 used the HTBI primer set. TCRdb ran MiXCR on the multiplex PCR reads and lists one entry per CDR3 protein. The sample shows approximately 300,000 distinct CDR3 sequences, approximately 17% of them seen only once. Sequences were obtained from blood. These receptor sequences come from a woman aged 55-75 years with Graves' ophthalmopathy.

The chain employs TRBV12-3 or TRBV12-4 and TRBJ2-5; 8 nucleotides line up with TRBD2. The CDR3 is 16 amino acids. The V and J ends lost 6 bases and 2 bases, in that order; junction bases with no gene match: 11. The CDR3 nucleotides read TGTGCCAGCAGCCAAACCACGGGGGGGCCTCAAGAGACCCAGTACTTC. Amino acid sequence: CASSQTTGGPQETQYF.

This clonotype was counted only a few times. This chain uses TRBV24-1 with TRBJ1-2; tentative D call: TRBD1 (5 bases). There are 14 residues in the CDR3. Germline CDR1 reads KGHDR; CDR2 reads SFDVKD. V gave up 0 bases and J gave up 1 base, with 5 bases separating them. The CDR3 sequence: CATSDLDSNYGYTF. The CDR3 nucleotides are TGTGCCACCAGTGATTTGGACAGTAACTATGGCTACACCTTC.

This clonotype came up many times. V and J are TRBV5-1 and TRBJ2-1; 8 nucleotides align to TRBD1. CDR3 size: 16 residues. J lost 0 bases, V lost 1 base, and 3 bases had no gene match. From germline, CDR1 is SGHRS and CDR2 YFSETQ. CDR3 sequence (DNA): TGCGCCAGCAGCTTGCAGGGGGCTACCTCCTACAATGAGCAGTTCTTC. This codes for CASSLQGATSYNEQFF.

The chain employs TRBV12-3 or TRBV12-4 and TRBJ1-2; 7 bases line up with TRBD1. The CDR3 contains 14 residues. With V trimmed by 6 bases and J by 4 bases, 8 bases remained unmatched. CDR3: CASRPRDSLYGYTF. The CDR3 DNA is TGTGCCAGCAGGCCCCGGGACAGTCTCTATGGCTACACCTTC.

Comments on this clonotype: Lacking the conserved final phenylalanine or tryptophan, this CDR3 likely reflects a read error. The chain carries TRBV6-2 or TRBV6-3 and TRBJ1-5, with TRBD1 identical over 7 bases. Germline CDR1 and CDR2: MNHEY and SVGEGT. The CDR3 length is 15 residues. The J segment lost 0 bases and the V segment lost 6 bases, leaving 5 bases of the junction unmatched. CDR3 region: CASSRTGGSNQPQHS. CDR3 coding DNA: TGTGCCAGCAGCCGGACAGGAGGTAGCAATCAGCCCCAGCATTCT.

This clonotype was seen only a few times. The V and J genes are TRBV20-1 and TRBJ1-2; D not certain. The CDR3 loop spans 12 amino acids. Trimming removed 4 bases from V and 0 bases from J, with 6 bases in between. From germline, CDR1 is DFQATT and CDR2 SNEGSKA (reference sequence). For the CDR3, the DNA is TGCAGTGCTAAAACAGCTAACTATGGCTACACCTTC. Its translation: CSAKTANYGYTF.

This clonotype has at least ten counts. A read error may account for a junction end that differs from germline. This chain uses TRBV28 with TRBJ2-3; D is unclear. CDR1 is MDHEN and CDR2 is SYDVKM in the germline V gene. The CDR3 runs 14 residues. CDR3 protein: CATSMGQSRDTQYF. The CDR3 coding sequence is TGTGCCACCTCCATGGGCCAGAGCAGAGATACGCAGTATTTT.

This clonotype has more than one count but fewer than ten. The genes are TRBV6-2 or TRBV6-3 and TRBJ1-4; 7 nucleotides align to TRBD1. The germline CDR1 and CDR2 sequences are MNHEY and SVGEGT. The CDR3 extends over 15 amino acids. V lost 0 bases to trimming and J lost 8 bases; unmatched junction nucleotides: 6. In DNA, the CDR3 is TGTGCCAGCAGTTACTCAACAGGGGAGCGGGAAAAACTGTTTTTT. It translates to CASSYSTGEREKLFF.

This clonotype was detected ten times or more. The CDR3 region is CSAPVGGGETQYF. DNA of the CDR3: TGCAGTGCTCCCGTGGGGGGGGGAGAGACCCAGTACTTC. The chain has TRBV20-1 and TRBJ2-5; 7 positions match TRBD2. Germline trimming cut 5 bases from V and 4 bases from J; bases unmatched to any gene: 7. The CDR3 has 13 amino acids. From germline, CDR1 is DFQATT and CDR2 SNEGSKA (reference sequence).

The chain uses TRBV7-9 and TRBJ2-7; 9 bases align to TRBD1. J was trimmed by 0 bases and V by 4 bases; bases with no gene match: 7. Germline CDR1 and CDR2: SEHNR and FQNEAQ (reference sequence). The CDR3 loop spans 16 amino acids. CDR3 amino acids: CASSSTDRGFSYEQYF. The CDR3 bases are TGTGCCAGCAGCTCGACAGACAGGGGGTTCTCCTACGAGCAGTACTTC.

The V and J genes are TRBV11-1 and TRBJ2-7; 12 nucleotides match TRBD1. Germline values: CDR1 SGHAT, CDR2 FQDESV (reference sequence). V shed 1 base, J shed 3 bases, and the junction held 4 bases outside the gene matches. CDR3 size: 16 residues. The CDR3 spells CASSLEGQGANYEQYF. The CDR3 coding sequence is TGTGCCAGCAGCTTAGAGGGACAGGGGGCGAACTACGAGCAGTACTTC.

The CDR3 coding sequence is TGTGCCAGCAGCCAGATAACCGGGGCCAACGTCCTGACTTTC. The encoded protein is CASSQITGANVLTF. The rearrangement links TRBV14 to TRBJ2-6; D is ambiguous. The V gene lost 3 bases and the J gene lost 4 bases, with 7 bases spanning the gap. The V gene's germline CDR1 is SGHDN and CDR2 FVKESK. The CDR3 extends over 14 amino acids.

There are many counts of this clonotype. The genes are TRBV27 and TRBJ2-1, with 12 bases identical to TRBD2. The V gene's germline CDR1 is MNHEY and CDR2 SMNVEV (reference sequence). The CDR3 extends over 18 amino acids. V dropped 3 bases and J dropped 8; count of bases not matched to a gene: 14. The CDR3 loop is CASSLHLTGTSGFYEQFF. CDR3 nucleotide sequence: TGTGCCAGCAGTTTGCACCTCACCGGGACTAGCGGGTTCTATGAGCAGTTCTTC.

This clonotype was counted ten times or more. V gene TRBV7-2 combines with J gene TRBJ1-2; D possibly corresponds to TRBD1 (5 bases). CDR3 size: 12 residues. V lost 6 bases and J 8 bases, leaving 13 bases between the germline ends. CDR1 SGHTA and CDR2 FQGNSA come from the germline V gene. CDR3 loop: CASSLPGEGYTF. The DNA of the CDR3 is TGTGCCAGCAGTTTGCCGGGGGAGGGCTACACCTTC.

Regarding this clonotype: A read error may produce the germline difference seen at one junction end. The J gene is TRBJ2-7, the V gene TRBV5-1; the match to TRBD2 covers 14 bases. The germline V gene has CDR1 SGHRS and CDR2 YFSETQ. This CDR3 contains 16 residues. This CDR3 is CASSPGGTSGRVERYF. CDR3 sequence (DNA): TGCGCCAGCAGCCCCGGGGGGACTAGCGGGAGAGTAGAGCGGTACTTC.

This clonotype was found many times. The CDR3 is CASSGSGGNGYTF. The CDR3, as DNA: TGTGCCAGCAGTGGATCCGGGGGAAATGGCTACACCTTC. V is TRBV2 and J is TRBJ1-2, with D possibly TRBD1 on 5 matching bases. The CDR3 is 13 amino acids. CDR1 is SNHLY and CDR2 is FYNNEI in the germline V gene. Trimming took off 4 bases at V and 6 bases at J, with 12 bases between the two ends.

This chain links TRBV7-9 with TRBJ2-5; 8 bases align to TRBD1. V dropped 7 bases and J dropped 7; count of bases not matched to a gene: 11. The CDR3 is 14 residues long. Per germline, CDR1 SEHNR and CDR2 FQNEAQ (reference sequence). The CDR3 loop reads CASTSGTGEVTQYF. CDR3 bases: TGTGCCAGCACGTCCGGGACAGGTGAAGTGACCCAGTACTTC.

A few counts support this clonotype. The gene calls are TRBV6-6 and TRBJ2-1; a possible D gene is TRBD2 (6 bases). The CDR3 has 15 residues. The germline V and J ends were trimmed by 0 bases and 8 bases, with 14 bases remaining between them. The germline V gene encodes CDR1 MNHNY and CDR2 SVGAGI (reference sequence). This CDR3 reads CASSYSSGGIYEQFF. CDR3 DNA: TGTGCCAGCAGTTACTCTAGCGGAGGCATTTATGAGCAGTTCTTC.